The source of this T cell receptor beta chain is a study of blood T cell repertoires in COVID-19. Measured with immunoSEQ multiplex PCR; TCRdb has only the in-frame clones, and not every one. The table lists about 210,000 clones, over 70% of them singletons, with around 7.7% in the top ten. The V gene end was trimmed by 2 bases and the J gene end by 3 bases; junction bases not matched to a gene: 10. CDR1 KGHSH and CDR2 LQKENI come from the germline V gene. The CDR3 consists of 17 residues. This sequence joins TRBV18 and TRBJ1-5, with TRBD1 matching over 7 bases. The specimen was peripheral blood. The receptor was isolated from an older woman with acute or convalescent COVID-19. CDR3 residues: CASSPEPRGLANQPQHF. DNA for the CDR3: TGTGCCAGCTCACCAGAACCCAGGGGGTTGGCCAATCAGCCCCAGCATTTT. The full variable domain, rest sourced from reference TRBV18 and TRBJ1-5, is NAGVMQNPRHLVRRRGQEARLRCSPMKGHSHVYWYRQLPEEGLKFMVYLQKENIIDESGMPKERFSAEFPKEGPSILRIQQVVRGDSAAYFCASSPEPRGLANQPQHFGDGTRLSIL.